The clone carrying this T cell receptor (beta chain) was recorded a few times. Its target is unknown. The CDR3 extends over 17 amino acids. From germline, CDR1 is SGHDT and CDR2 YYEEEE. Trimming removed 2 bases from V and 4 bases from J; junction bases left unmatched: 6. Using its own MiXCR run on the RT-PCR reads, TCRdb lists one record per CDR3 protein. The sample yields fewer than 600,000 distinct CDR3 sequences, around 7.9% seen once. This sample stems from a study of response to subunit inactivated influenza vaccine. Study-level results: That few new T cells are recruited by each seasonal influenza vaccination was the authors' suggestion.

The gene calls are TRBV5-6 and TRBJ2-3; 14 positions match TRBD2. The clonotype originates from a man between 50 and 75 years old who received an inactivated influenza vaccine. Sequenced material: PBMCs from blood, taken around 2 years after vaccination. Written as DNA, the CDR3 is TGTGCCAGCAGCTTTTGGGGACTAGCGGGAGTCTCAGATACGCAGTATTTT. It is translated as CASSFWGLAGVSDTQYF.